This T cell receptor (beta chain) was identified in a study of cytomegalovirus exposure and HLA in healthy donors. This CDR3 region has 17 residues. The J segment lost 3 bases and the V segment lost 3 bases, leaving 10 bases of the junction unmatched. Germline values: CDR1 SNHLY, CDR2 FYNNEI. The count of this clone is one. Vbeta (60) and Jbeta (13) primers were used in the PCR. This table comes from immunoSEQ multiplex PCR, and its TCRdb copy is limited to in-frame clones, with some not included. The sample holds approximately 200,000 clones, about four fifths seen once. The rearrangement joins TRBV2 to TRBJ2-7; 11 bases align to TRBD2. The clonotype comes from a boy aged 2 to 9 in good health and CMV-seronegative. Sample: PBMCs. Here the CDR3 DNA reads TGTGCCAGCAGTGATGGGCTAGCGGGGGGCCCCCTCTACGAGCAGTACTTC. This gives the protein CASSDGLAGGPLYEQYF.